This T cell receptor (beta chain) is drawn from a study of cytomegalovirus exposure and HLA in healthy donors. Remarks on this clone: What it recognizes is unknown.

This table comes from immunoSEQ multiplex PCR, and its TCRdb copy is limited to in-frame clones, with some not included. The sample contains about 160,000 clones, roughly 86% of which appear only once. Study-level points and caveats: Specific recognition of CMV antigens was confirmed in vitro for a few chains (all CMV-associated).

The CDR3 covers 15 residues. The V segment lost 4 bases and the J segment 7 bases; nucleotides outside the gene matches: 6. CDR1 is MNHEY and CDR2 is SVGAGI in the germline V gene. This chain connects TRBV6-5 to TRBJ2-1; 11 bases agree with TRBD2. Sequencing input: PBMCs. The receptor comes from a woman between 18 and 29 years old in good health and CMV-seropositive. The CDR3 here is CASSSFSSGRNEQFF. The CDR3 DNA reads TGTGCCAGCAGTTCGTTTTCTAGCGGGAGGAATGAGCAGTTCTTC.